A single sample is the source of the 27 T cell receptor beta chains below, sequenced in a study of cytomegalovirus exposure and HLA in healthy donors. Amplification used 60 Vbeta primers and 13 Jbeta primers. This table comes from immunoSEQ multiplex PCR, and its TCRdb copy is limited to in-frame clones, with some not included. The top ten hold roughly 6.3% of the sample, which has over 40,000 clones, 70% to 80% seen once. The sample was PBMCs. The receptors originated from a man aged 25-40 years in good health and CMV-seronegative.

The gene calls are TRBV10-3 and TRBJ2-1; 16 bases fit TRBD2. The trim removed 7 bases at V and 14 bases at J, leaving 5 bases unmatched. Germline CDR1 reads ENHRY; CDR2 reads SYGVKD. This CDR3 contains 13 residues. The chain's CDR3 is CAITGLAGGPEFF. DNA of the CDR3: TGTGCCATCACGGGACTAGCGGGAGGGCCGGAGTTCTTC.

V usage is TRBV6-1 and J usage is TRBJ1-5; possible D gene TRBD1, 5 bases. V was clipped by 8 bases and J by 1 base, with 9 bases between them. From germline, CDR1 is MNHNS and CDR2 SASEGT. The CDR3 extends over 13 amino acids. CDR3 DNA: TGTGCCAGCCAAGGGGTAAGCAATCAGCCCCAGCATTTT. Its translation is CASQGVSNQPQHF.

The chain is built from TRBV5-4 and TRBJ2-7; 13 bases are shared with TRBD2. The germline gives CDR1 SGHNT, CDR2 YYREEE (reference sequence). This CDR3 is built from 17 residues. Trimming at V came to 4 bases and at J to 2 bases, leaving 9 bases not matched to a gene. The CDR3 DNA reads as TGTGCCAGCAGCCCGACTAGCGGGAGGCCCAGCACCTACGAGCAGTACTTC. This encodes CASSPTSGRPSTYEQYF.

The genes are TRBV19 and TRBJ2-3; D is unresolved. The CDR3 covers 14 residues. Trimming cost V 6 bases and J 6 bases, with 16 bases left between them. Germline V gene sequence: CDR1 LNHDA, CDR2 SQIVND (reference sequence). The CDR3 loop reads CASRSETEADTQYF. CDR3 nucleotides: TGTGCCAGTAGAAGCGAGACTGAGGCGGATACGCAGTATTTT.

This clone was recorded a few times. This chain links TRBV30 with TRBJ1-1; maybe TRBD1 (6 bases). The V end lost 7 bases, the J end lost 2 bases, and 14 bases lay between the germline ends. In germline, CDR1 is GTSNPN, CDR2 SVGIG (reference sequence). The CDR3 contains 13 residues. The CDR3 spells CASPGTLNTEAFF. CDR3 nucleotide sequence: TGTGCCTCTCCAGGGACACTCAACACTGAAGCTTTCTTT. Supplemented by reference TRBV30 and TRBJ1-1, the full variable domain reads SQTIHQWPATLVQPVGSPLSLECTVEGTSNPNLYWYRQAAGRGLQLLFYSVGIGQISSEVPQNLSASRPQDRQFILSSKKLLLSDSGFYLCASPGTLNTEAFFGQGTRLTVV.

Notes on this clone: Additional DNA sequences in this sample encode the identical CDR3. The V gene is TRBV6-4, the J gene TRBJ2-1; no firm D call. Germline V gene sequence: CDR1 MRHNA, CDR2 SNTAGT. The CDR3 consists of 13 residues. With 0 bases removed from V and 5 bases from J, the gap between germline ends came to 5 bases. Here the CDR3 reads CASSDSDNNEQFF. The CDR3 DNA sequence: TGTGCCAGCAGTGACTCAGACAACAATGAGCAGTTCTTC.

CDR3 coding DNA: TGTGCCATCAGTGAGTCGAAGGACAGGCCGTCCTATAATTCACCCCTCCACTTT. It is translated as CAISESKDRPSYNSPLHF. The chain carries TRBV10-3 and TRBJ1-6; 7 nucleotides line up with TRBD1. The CDR3 loop spans 18 amino acids. Germline V gene lookup returns CDR1 ENHRY and CDR2 SYGVKD. After removal of 0 bases from V and 1 base from J, the junction contained 6 bases not matched to a gene.

Comments on this clone: An end of the junction does not agree with germline; a read error may underlie this. The J gene is TRBJ2-7, the V gene TRBV5-6, with TRBD2 matching 7 bases. Germline CDR1 reads SGHDT; CDR2 reads YYEEEE. The CDR3 contains 13 residues. For the CDR3, the DNA is TGTGCCAGCAGCCCGACACTAGCGAACGAGCGGTACTTC. It translates to CASSPTLANERYF.

This chain connects TRBV2 to TRBJ2-3, with TRBD2 matching 11 bases. V trimming: 8 bases; J trimming: 6 bases; junction bases outside the gene matches: 10. The CDR3 has 15 residues. CDR1 is SNHLY, CDR2 FYNNEI, per germline. As DNA, the CDR3 is TGTGCCAGCTCACAGACTAGCGGGAAGGTGGATACGCAGTATTTT. The encoded protein is CASSQTSGKVDTQYF.

The chain links TRBV11-2 to TRBJ1-1; tentatively, D is TRBD1 (6 bases). Trimming stripped 7 bases from V and 0 bases from J, with 18 bases between. This CDR3 has 16 amino acids. CDR1 SGHAT and CDR2 FQNNGV come from the germline V gene. The CDR3 nucleotides read TGTGCCAGCACCCCAATACGGGGGGACATGAACACTGAAGCTTTCTTT. This translates into CASTPIRGDMNTEAFF.

This clone was detected only once. As DNA, the CDR3 is TGCGCCAGCAGCTTGGGCCGTCCGGACTATGGCTACACCTTC. Its protein product is CASSLGRPDYGYTF. V is TRBV5-1 and J is TRBJ1-2; D unresolved. V was clipped by 0 bases and J by 3 bases, with 9 bases between them. The CDR3 runs 14 residues. CDR1 SGHRS and CDR2 YFSETQ come from the germline V gene. The whole variable domain, filled in from reference TRBV5-1 and TRBJ1-2, reads KAGVTQTPRYLIKTRGQQVTLSCSPISGHRSVSWYQQTPGQGLQFLFEYFSETQRNKGNFPGRFSGRQFSNSRSEMNVSTLELGDSALYLCASSLGRPDYGYTFGSGTRLTVV.

The rearrangement joins TRBV7-2 to TRBJ2-7, with 9 bases fitting TRBD2. The V gene's germline CDR1 is SGHTA and CDR2 FQGNSA. The trim removed 5 bases at V and 0 bases at J, leaving 8 bases unmatched. There are 16 residues in the CDR3. CDR3 DNA: TGTGCCAGCAGCCAGCGGGGCGGGAGGGGCTCCTACGAGCAGTACTTC. It translates to CASSQRGGRGSYEQYF.

This sequence joins TRBV15 and TRBJ2-3; 7 bases are shared with TRBD2. This CDR3 comprises 12 residues. V lost 6 bases and J lost 6; bases outside the gene matches: 3. The germline V gene encodes CDR1 LNHNV and CDR2 YYDKDF (reference sequence). In nucleotides, the CDR3 is TGTGCCACCAGTACACTAGCGGATACGCAGTATTTT. Its translation is CATSTLADTQYF.

V is TRBV5-4 and J is TRBJ2-3; the match to TRBD1 covers 7 bases. The CDR3 is made up of 15 amino acids. CDR1 and CDR2 (germline): SGHNT, YYREEE (reference sequence). After removal of 4 bases from V and 3 bases from J, the junction contained 8 bases not matched to a gene. The CDR3 region has the DNA TGTGCCAGCAGCCCCCGACAGGGAAGGACAGATACGCAGTATTTT. Translation gives CASSPRQGRTDTQYF.

CDR3: CAWSVRSGQRNQPQHF. CDR3 DNA: TGTGCCTGGAGTGTCAGGTCGGGACAGAGAAATCAGCCCCAGCATTTT. The V and J genes are TRBV30 and TRBJ1-5, with TRBD1 identical over 7 bases. V shed 0 bases, J shed 4 bases, and the junction held 9 bases outside the gene matches. Germline values: CDR1 GTSNPN, CDR2 SVGIG (reference sequence). The CDR3 has 16 residues.

The chain links TRBV15 to TRBJ2-7, with D maybe TRBD1 (6 bases). Between the trimmed V and J ends, which lost 6 bases and 4 bases, there was a span of 10 bases. CDR3 length equals 12 residues. CDR1 LNHNV and CDR2 YYDKDF come from the germline V gene (reference sequence). CDR3 coding DNA: TGTGCCACCAGAGGCCAGGGGTACGAGCAGTACTTC. Translation gives CATRGQGYEQYF.

The rearrangement links TRBV4-1 to TRBJ2-7; 12 bases line up with TRBD2. There are 17 residues in the CDR3. Germline trimming cut 3 bases from V and 5 bases from J; bases unmatched to any gene: 11. CDR1 MGHRA and CDR2 YSYEKL come from the germline V gene. The CDR3 is CASSHARTSGKFNEQYF. CDR3 DNA: TGCGCCAGCAGCCACGCGAGGACTAGCGGGAAATTCAACGAGCAGTACTTC.

The rearrangement joins TRBV23-1 to TRBJ1-5, with D possibly matching TRBD1 (6 bases). TRBV23-1 is an open reading frame whose function is uncertain. The CDR3 is made up of 12 amino acids. Trimming pared 7 bases from V and 6 bases from J, leaving 10 bases between. The DNA of the CDR3 is TGCGCCAGCACCCACAGGGTTCAGCCCCAGCATTTT. This translates into CASTHRVQPQHF.

CDR3 bases: TGTGCCAGCAGCTCAAACACACGACTAGCGGGAGCAGCCTACGAGCAGTACTTC. Protein product: CASSSNTRLAGAAYEQYF. J is TRBJ2-7 and V is TRBV11-2, with 12 bases that match TRBD2. The CDR3 covers 18 residues. Germline values: CDR1 SGHAT, CDR2 FQNNGV. V trimming: 4 bases; J trimming: 2 bases; junction bases outside the gene matches: 12.

V and J are TRBV6-1 and TRBJ2-1; 11 bases fit TRBD2. From germline, CDR1 is MNHNS and CDR2 SASEGT. The CDR3 is made up of 15 amino acids. V shed 7 bases, J shed 3 bases, and the junction held 5 bases outside the gene matches. The CDR3 coding sequence is TGTGCCAGCATCCTAGCGGGAGGATACTACAATGAGCAGTTCTTC. As protein: CASILAGGYYNEQFF.

The chain employs TRBV11-2 and TRBJ1-2; 8 bases fit TRBD1. V shed 4 bases, J shed 4 bases, and the junction held 5 bases outside the gene matches. Germline V lookup: CDR1 SGHAT, CDR2 FQNNGV. The CDR3 has 14 residues. The CDR3 region is CASSSGQGSYGYTF. The CDR3 nucleotides read TGTGCCAGCAGCTCAGGACAGGGTAGCTATGGCTACACCTTC.

The rearrangement joins TRBV5-1 to TRBJ2-5; TRBD2 matches 11 bases. The V gene's germline CDR1 is SGHRS and CDR2 YFSETQ. V lost 3 bases, J lost 11 bases, and 12 bases stayed unmatched. CDR3 length: 15 residues. CDR3 loop: CASSSGLAALREQYF. The CDR3 DNA sequence: TGCGCCAGCAGCTCGGGACTAGCGGCCCTTCGGGAGCAGTACTTC.

This clone was seen a handful of times. The V gene is TRBV7-8, the J gene TRBJ1-4, with a tentative D call TRBD1 (5 bases). The ends were cut back, 0 bases at V and 6 bases at J, with 14 bases in the middle. Germline CDR1 is SGHVS and CDR2 is FQNEAQ. The CDR3 sequence is 16 residues long. CDR3 nucleotide sequence: TGTGCCAGCAGCTTAGCGGAAGGGGCGAAGGATGAAAAACTGTTTTTT. This gives the protein CASSLAEGAKDEKLFF.

This clone was recorded once. The chain recombines TRBV29-1 with TRBJ1-6, with D hard to call. Germline V gives CDR1 SQVTM, CDR2 ANQGSEA. This CDR3 contains 16 residues. Trimming removed 3 bases from V and 0 bases from J, with 12 bases in between. CDR3 residues: CSVDPPKSSYNSPLHF. In DNA, the CDR3 is TGCAGCGTTGATCCACCCAAGAGCTCCTATAATTCACCCCTCCACTTT. Variable domain in full (rest from reference TRBV29-1 and TRBJ1-6): SAVISQKPSRDICQRGTSLTIQCQVDSQVTMMFWYRQQPGQSLTLIATANQGSEATYESGFVIDKFPISRPNLTFSTLTVSNMSPEDSSIYLCSVDPPKSSYNSPLHFGNGTRLTVT.

V gene TRBV10-3 combines with J gene TRBJ2-5; 12 bases fit TRBD1. The J call is uncertain, as TRBJ2-7 better fits the DNA end. This CDR3 spans 16 amino acids. The germline V gene has CDR1 ENHRY and CDR2 SYGVKD. Here the CDR3 DNA reads TGTGCCATCAGTGGGGGACAGGGGGCGGCCACTTACGAGCAGTACTTC. It encodes CAISGGQGAATYEQYF.

This sequence joins TRBV18 and TRBJ2-7, with 8 bases aligning to TRBD1. V shed 3 bases, J shed 3 bases, and the junction held 4 bases outside the gene matches. The germline gives CDR1 KGHSH, CDR2 LQKENI. The CDR3 contains 14 residues. The chain's CDR3 is CASSPGQEYYEQYF. CDR3 DNA: TGTGCCAGCTCACCGGGACAGGAATACTACGAGCAGTACTTC.

The genes are TRBV25-1 and TRBJ1-4, with D perhaps matching TRBD1 (5 bases). Germline CDR1 MGHDK, CDR2 SYGVNS. Trimming stripped 1 base from V and 3 bases from J, with 12 bases between. The CDR3 is 16 amino acids. DNA of the CDR3: TGTGCCAGCAGTGAATCCTGGGCAGGGTCTAATGAAAAACTGTTTTTT. Residues: CASSESWAGSNEKLFF. Complete variable domain (other parts from reference TRBV25-1 and TRBJ1-4): EADIYQTPRYLVIGTGKKITLECSQTMGHDKMYWYQQDPGMELHLIHYSYGVNSTEKGDLSSESTVSRIRTEHFPLTLESARPSHTSQYLCASSESWAGSNEKLFFGSGTQLSVL.